This T cell receptor (beta chain) was documented in a study of blood T cell repertoires in COVID-19. Looking at the study overall: There were acute and convalescent COVID-19 samples, and they came from the United States, Italy and Spain. Nucleic acid was either cDNA or gDNA, and it came from T cells, B-cell-depleted T cells, or PBMCs.

Produced via immunoSEQ multiplex PCR; TCRdb's table is partial and in-frame only. The sample records roughly 430,000 clones, 70% to 90% being singletons. Germline CDR1 SGHDN, CDR2 FVKESK. The CDR3 has 16 amino acids. V was trimmed by 0 bases and J by 3 bases, leaving 14 bases between them. The source is a woman aged 40 to 50 with acute COVID-19. The chain carries TRBV14 and TRBJ1-1; D ambiguous. The sample was PBMCs or T cells enriched from blood (not recorded which). CDR3 loop: CASSQDKQTRYTEAFF. The CDR3 DNA follows: TGTGCCAGCAGCCAAGATAAGCAAACCCGTTACACTGAAGCTTTCTTT.